Following are 13 T cell receptor beta chains from one sample sequenced in a study of blood T cell repertoires in COVID-19. Method: immunoSEQ multiplex PCR; TCRdb's copy keeps in-frame clones and lacks some. The sample has around 300,000 clones, around 86% seen once. Material: PBMCs or T cells enriched from blood (not recorded which). The receptors shown here come from a middle-aged woman who had recovered from COVID-19.

The rearrangement uses TRBV20-1 and TRBJ1-2, with a possible D match to TRBD1 (5 bases). Germline V gives CDR1 DFQATT, CDR2 SNEGSKA (reference sequence). The CDR3 is made up of 11 amino acids. The CDR3 nucleotides are TGCAGCGGCAGGCAGGGATTTGGCTACACCTTC. It yields the protein CSGRQGFGYTF.

The chain employs TRBV9 and TRBJ2-5, with D tentatively TRBD1 (6 bases). The length of the CDR3 is 14 residues. CDR1 and CDR2 (germline): SGDLS, YYNGEE. Trimming cost V 3 bases and J 5 bases, with 14 bases left between them. The CDR3 sequence is CASSAFRQGETQYF. In nucleotides, the CDR3 is TGTGCCAGCAGCGCCTTCAGGCAGGGGGAGACCCAGTACTTC.

The CDR3 reads CAWNRVDTIYF. The CDR3 DNA is TGTGCCTGGAACAGGGTCGACACCATATATTTT. This rearrangement joins TRBV30 to TRBJ1-3; tentatively, D is TRBD1 (6 bases). V was trimmed by 4 bases and J by 8 bases, leaving 9 bases between them. Germline values: CDR1 GTSNPN, CDR2 SVGIG (reference sequence). The CDR3 consists of 11 residues.

This chain uses TRBV21-1 with TRBJ1-1; the DNA was not compared with TRBD1, the D call given in the table. TRBV21-1 is a recognized pseudogene. CDR3 length: 15 amino acids. CDR3 sequence reads: CASSKSPLQSTEAFF. The CDR3 DNA follows: TGTGCCAGCAGCAAATCCCCCTTACAGAGCACTGAAGCTTTCTTT.

The chain joins TRBV4-1 to TRBJ2-2, with a weak D call TRBD2 (7 bases). V lost 1 base, J lost 0 bases, and 15 bases lay in between. Germline loops: CDR1 MGHRA, CDR2 YSYEKL. There are 18 residues in the CDR3. The DNA of the CDR3 is TGCGCCAGCAGCCAAGTATGGCGCGGGGGCCCGAACACCGGGGAGCTGTTTTTT. The encoded protein is CASSQVWRGGPNTGELFF.

The chain has TRBV30 and TRBJ1-3; 7 bases fit TRBD1. This CDR3 spans 14 amino acids. Trimming at V came to 8 bases and at J to 2 bases, leaving 9 bases not matched to a gene. Germline V gene sequence: CDR1 GTSNPN, CDR2 SVGIG (reference sequence). CDR3 sequence: CAGNTGTAGNTIYF. In nucleotides, the CDR3 is TGTGCCGGCAACACCGGGACAGCTGGAAACACCATATATTTT.

This chain connects TRBV4-3 to TRBJ2-2, with D perhaps matching TRBD1 (6 bases). The germline CDR1 and CDR2 sequences are LGHNA and YSLEER. The V and J ends lost 5 bases and 2 bases respectively, with 21 bases between them. The length of the CDR3 is 18 residues. The DNA for the CDR3 is TGCGCCAGCAGCTCCCGAGCCCACAGGGCGTCAAACACCGGGGAGCTGTTTTTT. The encoded protein is CASSSRAHRASNTGELFF.

This chain links TRBV10-3 with TRBJ2-5; maybe TRBD1 (5 bases). The germline gives CDR1 ENHRY, CDR2 SYGVKD. V shed 5 bases and J shed 3 bases, with 10 bases lying between them. CDR3 length: 13 residues. CDR3 sequence (DNA): TGTGCCATCAGTATACAGGCGGAAGAGACCCAGTACTTC. This encodes CAISIQAEETQYF.

This chain uses TRBV5-4 with TRBJ1-2; TRBD1 is a possible D gene (6 bases). The ends were cut back, 10 bases at V and 7 bases at J, with 20 bases in the middle. The CDR3 is 13 residues long. Germline CDR1 is SGHNT and CDR2 is YYREEE (reference sequence). The CDR3 here is CALSLQGMLGYTF. The CDR3 coding sequence is TGTGCCTTAAGCTTGCAGGGGATGCTTGGCTACACCTTC.

The gene calls are TRBV5-1 and TRBJ2-7; tentative D call: TRBD1 (6 bases). The CDR3 totals 17 residues. The V end was cut by 0 bases, the J end by 0 bases, with 16 bases between. CDR1 and CDR2 (germline): SGHRS, YFSETQ. The CDR3 bases are TGCGCCAGCAGCTTGGATCCGGGGACACCGAGCTCCTACGAGCAGTACTTC. Its translation: CASSLDPGTPSSYEQYF.

The chain recombines TRBV7-9 with TRBJ1-4; the D gene is possibly TRBD1 (6 bases). Germline CDR1 and CDR2: SEHNR and FQNEAQ (reference sequence). The CDR3 has 15 residues. V was pared by 4 bases and J by 2 bases, with 11 bases between. Here the CDR3 reads CASSYTGTTNEKLFF. In DNA, the CDR3 is TGTGCCAGCAGCTATACAGGGACGACTAATGAAAAACTGTTTTTT. Using reference TRBV7-9 and TRBJ1-4 for the parts outside the CDR3, the full variable domain is DTGVSQNPRHKITKRGQNVTFRCDPISEHNRLYWYRQTLGQGPEFLTYFQNEAQLEKSRLLSDRFSAERPKGSFSTLEIQRTEQGDSAMYLCASSYTGTTNEKLFFGSGTQLSVL.

The chain is built from TRBV11-2 and TRBJ2-1; D perhaps matches TRBD1 (5 bases). Trimming pared 3 bases from V and 4 bases from J, leaving 13 bases between. Germline V gene lookup returns CDR1 SGHAT and CDR2 FQNNGV. The CDR3 sequence is 15 residues long. CDR3 nucleotides: TGTGCCAGCAGCTTGGCAGCAGGGTTGTACAATGAGCAGTTCTTC. This codes for CASSLAAGLYNEQFF.

This clone was counted between two and nine times. This CDR3 reads CASSPPEQYF. CDR3 in DNA: TGTGCCAGCAGTCCTCCCGAGCAGTACTTC. The chain carries TRBV27 and TRBJ2-7; D not certain. CDR1 and CDR2 (germline): MNHEY, SMNVEV (reference sequence). The CDR3 length is 10 residues. Trimming removed 5 bases at V and 6 bases at J, with 5 bases between.